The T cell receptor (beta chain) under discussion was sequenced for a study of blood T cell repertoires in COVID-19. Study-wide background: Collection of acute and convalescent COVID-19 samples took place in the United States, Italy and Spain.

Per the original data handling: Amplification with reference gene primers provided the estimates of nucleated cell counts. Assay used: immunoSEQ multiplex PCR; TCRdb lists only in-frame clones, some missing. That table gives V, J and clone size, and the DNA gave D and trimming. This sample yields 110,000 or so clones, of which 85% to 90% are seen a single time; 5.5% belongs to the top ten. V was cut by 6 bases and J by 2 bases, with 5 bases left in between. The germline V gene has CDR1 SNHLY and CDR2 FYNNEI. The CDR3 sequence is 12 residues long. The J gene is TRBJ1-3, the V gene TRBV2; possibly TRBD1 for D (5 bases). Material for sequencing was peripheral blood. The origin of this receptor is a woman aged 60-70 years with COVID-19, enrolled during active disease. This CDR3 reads CASRTAGNTIYF. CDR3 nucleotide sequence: TGTGCCAGCAGGACAGCTGGAAACACCATATATTTT. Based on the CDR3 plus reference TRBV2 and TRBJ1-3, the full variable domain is EPEVTQTPSHQVTQMGQEVILRCVPISNHLYFYWYRQILGQKVEFLVSFYNNEISEKSEIFDDQFSVERPDGSNFTLKIRSTKLEDSAMYFCASRTAGNTIYFGEGSWLTVV.